These 30 T cell receptor beta chains were all obtained from the same sample, sequenced in a study of blood T cell repertoires in COVID-19. Measured with immunoSEQ multiplex PCR; TCRdb has only the in-frame clones, and not every one. The sample lists about 46,000 clones; roughly 86% were seen once. The sample taken for sequencing was PBMCs or T cells enriched from blood (not recorded which). All receptors derive from a woman aged 50 to 65 who had recovered from COVID-19.

This sequence joins TRBV19 and TRBJ1-4; a weak D match, TRBD1 (6 bases). The CDR3 has 14 residues. Germline V gene lookup returns CDR1 LNHDA and CDR2 SQIVND (reference sequence). V was trimmed by 4 bases and J by 4 bases, leaving 10 bases between them. The CDR3 DNA is TGTGCCAGTAGTAACGGACAGTATAATGAAAAACTGTTTTTT. Translation: CASSNGQYNEKLFF.

V usage is TRBV7-2 and J usage is TRBJ2-5; TRBD2 aligns across 13 bases. The trim removed 0 bases at V and 5 bases at J, leaving 9 bases unmatched. Germline CDR1 reads SGHTA; CDR2 reads FQGNSA. The CDR3 is 18 residues long. DNA for the CDR3: TGTGCCAGCAGCTTAGCCACCATCGGACTAGCGGGGGATGAGACCCAGTACTTC. Translating it yields CASSLATIGLAGDETQYF.

This rearrangement joins TRBV6-2 or TRBV6-3 to TRBJ2-2; 8 nucleotides align to TRBD1. This CDR3 spans 17 amino acids. In germline, CDR1 is MNHEY, CDR2 SVGEGT. After removal of 0 bases from V and 6 bases from J, the junction contained 9 bases not matched to a gene. Here the CDR3 DNA reads TGTGCCAGCAGTTACTCGAGTAGTGGCAGGGGGCCCGGGGAGCTGTTTTTT. Its protein product is CASSYSSSGRGPGELFF.

V usage is TRBV18 and J usage is TRBJ1-5, with D possibly TRBD1 on 6 matching bases. Germline CDR1 reads KGHSH; CDR2 reads LQKENI. V was shortened by 6 bases and J by 2 bases, with 17 bases between the two germline ends. The CDR3 totals 16 residues. The CDR3 sequence: CASSRGTAGGNQPQHF. The CDR3 bases are TGTGCCAGCTCGAGGGGGACGGCAGGGGGCAATCAGCCCCAGCATTTT.

This clone turned up a few times. The chain combines TRBV2 with TRBJ1-5; 10 bases map to TRBD1. The CDR3 sequence is 15 residues long. Trimming removed 7 bases from V and 7 bases from J; junction bases left unmatched: 10. Germline CDR1 is SNHLY and CDR2 is FYNNEI. The CDR3 nucleotides read TGTGCCAGCAAAACCGGGACAGGGGTGGGGCAGCCCCAGCATTTT. Amino acids: CASKTGTGVGQPQHF.

The chain recombines TRBV5-1 with TRBJ2-7; TRBD2 matches at 10 bases. Germline V gene sequence: CDR1 SGHRS, CDR2 YFSETQ. This CDR3 comprises 16 residues. With 2 bases clipped from V and 3 bases from J, the junction kept 8 bases outside the gene matches. The CDR3 spells CASSFPPGTSVYEQYF. In DNA form, the CDR3 reads TGCGCCAGCAGCTTTCCGCCGGGGACTAGCGTCTACGAGCAGTACTTC.

The chain joins TRBV19 to TRBJ2-6, with 8 nucleotides matching TRBD1. CDR1 LNHDA and CDR2 SQIVND come from the germline V gene (reference sequence). The CDR3 spans 17 residues. The trim removed 4 bases at V and 4 bases at J, leaving 9 bases unmatched. The CDR3 DNA sequence: TGTGCCAGTAGTAACCCAGGGGGCGCGTCGGGGGCCAACGTCCTGACTTTC. Encoded protein: CASSNPGGASGANVLTF.

The chain is built from TRBV28 and TRBJ2-7; 7 bases agree with TRBD2. The V and J ends lost 3 bases and 6 bases, in that order; junction bases with no gene match: 8. The germline V gene has CDR1 MDHEN and CDR2 SYDVKM. The CDR3 loop spans 14 amino acids. CDR3 sequence reads: CASSFGGVPFEQYF. CDR3 nucleotides: TGTGCCAGCAGTTTTGGGGGGGTGCCGTTCGAGCAGTACTTC. The entire variable domain, with the rest obtained from reference TRBV28 and TRBJ2-7, is as follows: DVKVTQSSRYLVKRTGEKVFLECVQDMDHENMFWYRQDPGLGLRLIYFSYDVKMKEKGDIPEGYSVSREKKERFSLILESASTNQTSMYLCASSFGGVPFEQYFGPGTRLTVT.

J is TRBJ2-7 and V is TRBV7-9, with TRBD1 matching over 7 bases. The V gene end was trimmed by 2 bases and the J gene end by 4 bases; junction bases not matched to a gene: 2. The CDR3 loop spans 13 amino acids. Germline V CDR1 and CDR2: SEHNR, FQNEAQ (reference sequence). CDR3 amino acids: CASSLQGVYEQYF. CDR3 bases: TGTGCCAGCAGCTTACAGGGGGTTTACGAGCAGTACTTC.

CDR3 sequence (DNA): TGCAGTGCTGAGCCCCGGGAGACCCAGTACTTC. This encodes CSAEPRETQYF. The chain joins TRBV20-1 to TRBJ2-5; D is unresolved. There are 11 residues in the CDR3. Trimming removed 5 bases from V and 5 bases from J, with 9 bases in between. Germline CDR1 and CDR2: DFQATT and SNEGSKA (reference sequence).

This chain's CDR3 is CASSSPSSYNEQFF. The CDR3 nucleotides are TGTGCCAGCAGCTCCCCCAGTTCCTACAATGAGCAGTTCTTC. V usage is TRBV7-2 and J usage is TRBJ2-1; D remains ambiguous. The CDR3 is made up of 14 amino acids. Germline CDR1 SGHTA, CDR2 FQGNSA. Between the trimmed V and J ends, which lost 4 bases and 1 base, there was a span of 8 bases.

This clone is a singleton in its sample. This chain uses TRBV2 with TRBJ1-6; 9 bases match TRBD1. Germline V gives CDR1 SNHLY, CDR2 FYNNEI. J lost 9 bases, V lost 8 bases, and 8 bases had no gene match. The CDR3 spans 14 residues. This CDR3 reads CASHSGTGSSPLHF. In DNA form, the CDR3 reads TGTGCCAGCCATTCAGGGACAGGGTCTTCACCCCTCCACTTT.

The V and J genes are TRBV18 and TRBJ1-4, with no clear D. CDR3 length: 18 residues. Trimming shortened V by 2 bases and J by 2 bases, and 18 bases separated the two germline ends. Per germline, CDR1 KGHSH and CDR2 LQKENI. CDR3 in amino acids: CASSPIAVRGSTNEKLFF. CDR3 sequence (DNA): TGTGCCAGCTCACCAATCGCAGTACGTGGCTCTACTAATGAAAAACTGTTTTTT.

The J gene is TRBJ2-7, the V gene TRBV5-6, with D maybe TRBD1 (5 bases). Germline-derived CDR1 and CDR2 are SGHDT and YYEEEE. This CDR3 has 14 residues. V was trimmed by 0 bases and J by 4 bases, leaving 11 bases between them. For the CDR3, the DNA is TGTGCCAGCAGCTTGGGCAGGGTTAATTACGAGCAGTACTTC. Amino acid sequence: CASSLGRVNYEQYF.

This chain joins TRBV5-3 and TRBJ2-1; tentatively, D is TRBD1 (6 bases). TRBV5-3 is given ORF status, its function remaining uncertain. The V and J ends lost 4 bases and 4 bases respectively, with 15 bases between them. This CDR3 is 15 amino acids long. The CDR3 loop is CARSPSGGLYNEQFF. The DNA for the CDR3 is TGTGCCAGAAGCCCGAGTGGGGGCCTTTACAATGAGCAGTTCTTC.

This clone showed up just once. V gene TRBV19 combines with J gene TRBJ1-5, with D possibly matching TRBD1 (5 bases). Trimming removed 6 bases at V and 0 bases at J, with 18 bases between. Per germline, CDR1 LNHDA and CDR2 SQIVND (reference sequence). CDR3 length: 17 residues. DNA of the CDR3: TGTGCCAGTAGCCACTTTAAGGGGAGGGGTAGCAATCAGCCCCAGCATTTT. This sequence encodes CASSHFKGRGSNQPQHF.

The chain recombines TRBV11-1 with TRBJ2-5; TRBD1 might be the D (6 bases). Germline values: CDR1 SGHAT, CDR2 FQDESV (reference sequence). The CDR3 runs to 13 residues. The V end lost 3 bases, the J end lost 3 bases, and 8 bases lay between the germline ends. This chain's CDR3 is CASSFAGEETQYF. The CDR3 nucleotides are TGTGCCAGCAGCTTCGCAGGGGAAGAGACCCAGTACTTC.

The chain couples TRBV28 to TRBJ2-3; 7 bases match TRBD1. Germline V CDR1 and CDR2: MDHEN, SYDVKM. The CDR3 spans 16 residues. J gave up 0 bases and V 3 bases, and 6 bases lay outside the gene matches. The CDR3 loop reads CASSFYQGVSTDTQYF. CDR3 DNA sequence: TGTGCCAGCAGTTTTTACCAGGGGGTGAGCACAGATACGCAGTATTTT.

The V call is TRBV5-1, the J call TRBJ2-7, with 8 bases fitting TRBD1. Losses at the gene ends were 3 bases for V and 0 bases for J; bases not matched to a gene: 2. The CDR3 length is 14 residues. CDR1 SGHRS and CDR2 YFSETQ come from the germline V gene. The CDR3 loop is CASSSGTGSYEQYF. The CDR3 DNA sequence: TGCGCCAGCAGCTCCGGGACAGGCTCCTACGAGCAGTACTTC. The full variable domain, completed using reference TRBV5-1 and TRBJ2-7, is KAGVTQTPRYLIKTRGQQVTLSCSPISGHRSVSWYQQTPGQGLQFLFEYFSETQRNKGNFPGRFSGRQFSNSRSEMNVSTLELGDSALYLCASSSGTGSYEQYFGPGTRLTVT.

V is TRBV4-2 and J is TRBJ2-7; 8 bases fit TRBD1. CDR1 is LGHNA, CDR2 YNFKEQ, per germline. J lost 3 bases, V lost 0 bases, and 4 bases had no gene match. The CDR3 is made up of 15 amino acids. The CDR3 protein is CASSQEGTGLYEQYF. CDR3 DNA sequence: TGTGCCAGCAGCCAAGAGGGGACAGGTCTCTACGAGCAGTACTTC.

J is TRBJ2-6 and V is TRBV25-1; D unresolved. V lost 6 bases and J 0 bases, leaving 15 bases between the germline ends. CDR1 is MGHDK, CDR2 SYGVNS, per germline. This CDR3 region has 17 residues. In DNA form, the CDR3 reads TGTGCCAGCAGCCCACCTAGGAAATTCTCTGGGGCCAACGTCCTGACTTTC. This encodes CASSPPRKFSGANVLTF.

The J gene is TRBJ2-7, the V gene TRBV10-2; 7 nucleotides align to TRBD1. The V gene end was trimmed by 6 bases and the J gene end by 7 bases; junction bases not matched to a gene: 15. There are 15 residues in the CDR3. Germline CDR1 reads WSHSY; CDR2 reads SAAADI. The CDR3 region is CASRPSGTAAVEQYF. CDR3 in DNA: TGCGCCAGCAGGCCCTCCGGGACAGCGGCTGTTGAGCAGTACTTC.

The chain is built from TRBV7-2 and TRBJ2-3; possible D gene TRBD2, 6 bases. Germline V lookup: CDR1 SGHTA, CDR2 FQGNSA. This CDR3 is 15 amino acids long. V lost 0 bases and J 6 bases, leaving 13 bases between the germline ends. This CDR3 is CASSLAGLSRDTQYF. CDR3 sequence (DNA): TGTGCCAGCAGCTTAGCGGGACTGTCCAGGGATACGCAGTATTTT.

J is TRBJ1-5 and V is TRBV6-1, with TRBD1 matching over 8 bases. The CDR3 extends over 16 amino acids. The trim removed 3 bases at V and 5 bases at J, leaving 9 bases unmatched. Germline V gene data show CDR1 as MNHNS and CDR2 as SASEGT. The CDR3 nucleotides are TGTGCCAGCAGTGAGCACCGGACAGGGAATCATCAGCCCCAGCATTTT. Residues: CASSEHRTGNHQPQHF.

The rearrangement links TRBV24-1 to TRBJ2-7, with 8 bases aligning to TRBD1. Trimming took 4 bases from V and 5 from J; bases not matched to a gene: 9. The CDR3 covers 15 residues. Per the germline V gene, CDR1 is KGHDR and CDR2 is SFDVKD. The CDR3 protein is CATSDTLDRDHEQYF. The CDR3 DNA follows: TGTGCCACCAGTGACACCTTGGACAGGGACCACGAGCAGTACTTC.

V usage is TRBV6-5 and J usage is TRBJ2-7; D possibly corresponds to TRBD1 (5 bases). The CDR3 is 14 amino acids. CDR1 MNHEY and CDR2 SVGAGI come from the germline V gene. V shed 2 bases and J shed 0 bases, with 8 bases lying between them. For the CDR3, the DNA is TGTGCCAGCAGTTACGGACAAAGCTCCTACGAGCAGTACTTC. Protein sequence: CASSYGQSSYEQYF.

V usage is TRBV18 and J usage is TRBJ1-2, with no clear D. Per germline, CDR1 KGHSH and CDR2 LQKENI. CDR3 length: 15 residues. The V end was cut by 2 bases, the J end by 0 bases, with 10 bases between. CDR3 region: CASSPNRDSNYGYTF. The CDR3 coding sequence is TGTGCCAGCTCACCAAACCGTGACTCTAACTATGGCTACACCTTC.

This clone has a handful of counts. The genes are TRBV27 and TRBJ1-2; D gene uncertain. With 4 bases removed from V and 4 bases from J, the gap between germline ends came to 13 bases. Germline values: CDR1 MNHEY, CDR2 SMNVEV (reference sequence). This CDR3 comprises 14 residues. CDR3 residues: CASSSVPVLYGYTF. CDR3 in DNA: TGTGCCAGCAGTTCAGTCCCCGTCCTCTATGGCTACACCTTC.

The chain uses TRBV6-2 or TRBV6-3 and TRBJ2-7; 7 nucleotides match TRBD1. CDR1 is MNHEY and CDR2 is SVGEGT in the germline V gene. With 5 bases clipped from V and 3 bases from J, the junction kept 7 bases outside the gene matches. The length of the CDR3 is 14 residues. As DNA, the CDR3 is TGTGCCAGCAGTCCCCTGGGGACAGACTACGAGCAGTACTTC. Protein: CASSPLGTDYEQYF.

The chain's CDR3 is CASSPGQRSYEQYF. Written as DNA, the CDR3 is TGTGCCAGCAGCCCGGGACAGCGCTCCTACGAGCAGTACTTC. V and J are TRBV3-1 (or the pseudogene TRBV3-2) and TRBJ2-7, with TRBD1 matching 7 bases. The CDR3 sequence is 14 residues long. The V segment lost 4 bases and the J segment 0 bases; nucleotides outside the gene matches: 3. The germline CDR1 and CDR2 sequences are LGHDT and YNNKEL (reference sequence).